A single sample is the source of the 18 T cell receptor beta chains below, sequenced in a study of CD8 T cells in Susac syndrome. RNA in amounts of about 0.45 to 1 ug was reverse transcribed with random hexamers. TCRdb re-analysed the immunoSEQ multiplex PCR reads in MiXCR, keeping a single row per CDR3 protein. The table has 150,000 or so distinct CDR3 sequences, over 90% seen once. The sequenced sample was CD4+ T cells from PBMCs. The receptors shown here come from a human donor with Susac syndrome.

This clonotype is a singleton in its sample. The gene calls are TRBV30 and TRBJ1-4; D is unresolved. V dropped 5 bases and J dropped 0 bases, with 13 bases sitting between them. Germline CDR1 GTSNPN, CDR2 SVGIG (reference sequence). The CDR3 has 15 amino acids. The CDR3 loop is CAWGRRRPTNEKLFF. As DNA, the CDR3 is TGTGCCTGGGGCCGCAGGCGACCAACTAATGAAAAACTGTTTTTT.

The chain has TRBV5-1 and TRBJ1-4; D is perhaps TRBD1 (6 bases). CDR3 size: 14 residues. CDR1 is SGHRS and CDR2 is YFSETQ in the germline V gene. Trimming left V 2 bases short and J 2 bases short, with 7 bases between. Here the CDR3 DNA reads TGCGCCAGCAGCTTCGGACAGACTAATGAAAAACTGTTTTTT. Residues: CASSFGQTNEKLFF.

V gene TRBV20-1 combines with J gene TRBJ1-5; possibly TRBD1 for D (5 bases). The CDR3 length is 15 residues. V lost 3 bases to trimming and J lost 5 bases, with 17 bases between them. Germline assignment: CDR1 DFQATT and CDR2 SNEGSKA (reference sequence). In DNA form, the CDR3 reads TGCAGTGCTAGCTCGAGGGGCGGAAAAGATCAGCCCCAGCATTTT. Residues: CSASSRGGKDQPQHF.

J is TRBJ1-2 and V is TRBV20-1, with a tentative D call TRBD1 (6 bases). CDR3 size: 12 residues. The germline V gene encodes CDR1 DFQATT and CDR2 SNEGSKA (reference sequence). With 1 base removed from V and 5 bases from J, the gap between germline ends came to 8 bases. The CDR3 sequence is CSARGQVYGYTF. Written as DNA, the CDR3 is TGCAGTGCTAGAGGACAGGTATATGGCTACACCTTC.

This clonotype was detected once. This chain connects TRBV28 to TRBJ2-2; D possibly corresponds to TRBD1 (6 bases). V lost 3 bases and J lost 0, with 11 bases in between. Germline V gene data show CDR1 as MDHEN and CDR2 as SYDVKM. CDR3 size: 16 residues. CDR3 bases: TGTGCCAGCAGTTTGGTGGGACAAACGAACACCGGGGAGCTGTTTTTT. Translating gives CASSLVGQTNTGELFF.

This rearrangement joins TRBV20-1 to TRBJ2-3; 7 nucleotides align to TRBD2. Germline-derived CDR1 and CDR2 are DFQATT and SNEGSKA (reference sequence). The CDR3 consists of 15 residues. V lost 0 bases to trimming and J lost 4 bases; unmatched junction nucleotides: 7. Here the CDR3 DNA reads TGCAGTGCTAGAGATCCGGGGGGTGCCGCAGATACGCAGTATTTT. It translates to CSARDPGGAADTQYF.

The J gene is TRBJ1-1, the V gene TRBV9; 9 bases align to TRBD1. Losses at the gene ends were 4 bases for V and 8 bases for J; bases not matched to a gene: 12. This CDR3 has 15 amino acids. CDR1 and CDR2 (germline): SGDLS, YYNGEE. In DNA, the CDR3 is TGTGCCAGCAGCATCCGGGACAGGGAATTTTCCGAAGCTTTCTTT. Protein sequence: CASSIRDREFSEAFF.

CDR3 sequence (DNA): TGTGCTAGTGGAACGCAGGGAAGGGAGACCCAGTACTTC. It specifies CASGTQGRETQYF. The chain recombines TRBV12-5 with TRBJ2-5; tentative D call: TRBD1 (5 bases). The CDR3 contains 13 residues. V gave up 6 bases and J gave up 5 bases, with 13 bases separating them. CDR1 and CDR2 (germline): LGHNT, FRNRAP. The full variable domain, rest sourced from reference TRBV12-5 and TRBJ2-5, is DARVTQTPRHKVTEMGQEVTMRCQPILGHNTVFWYRQTMMQGLELLAYFRNRAPLDDSGMPKDRFSAEMPDATLATLKIQPSEPRDSAVYFCASGTQGRETQYFGPGTRLLVL.

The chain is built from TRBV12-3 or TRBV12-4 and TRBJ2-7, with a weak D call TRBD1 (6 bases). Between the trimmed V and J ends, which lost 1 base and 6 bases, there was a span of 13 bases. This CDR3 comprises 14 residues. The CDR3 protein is CASSLGQVSSEQYF. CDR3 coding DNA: TGTGCCAGCAGTTTAGGACAGGTATCAAGCGAGCAGTACTTC.

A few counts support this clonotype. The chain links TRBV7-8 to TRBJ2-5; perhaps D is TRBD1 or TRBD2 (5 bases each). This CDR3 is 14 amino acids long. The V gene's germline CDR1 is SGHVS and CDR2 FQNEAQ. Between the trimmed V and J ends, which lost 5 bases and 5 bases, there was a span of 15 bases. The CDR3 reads CASSTGTLQETQYF. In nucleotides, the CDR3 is TGTGCCAGCAGCACCGGGACCCTGCAGGAGACCCAGTACTTC.

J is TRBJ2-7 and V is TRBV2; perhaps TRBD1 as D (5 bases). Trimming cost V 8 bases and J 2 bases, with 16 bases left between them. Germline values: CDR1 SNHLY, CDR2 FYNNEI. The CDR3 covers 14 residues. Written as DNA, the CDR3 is TGTGCCAGCGGAAAGGAAAGGGGAACCTACGAGCAGTACTTC. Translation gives CASGKERGTYEQYF.

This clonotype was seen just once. This CDR3 is CASSTGEGTEAFF. The CDR3 nucleotides are TGTGCCAGCAGCACAGGGGAGGGCACTGAAGCTTTCTTT. The chain combines TRBV6-4 with TRBJ1-1, with 7 positions matching TRBD1. Germline loops: CDR1 MRHNA, CDR2 SNTAGT. The V segment lost 6 bases and the J segment 4 bases; nucleotides outside the gene matches: 5. CDR3 size: 13 residues.

This chain's CDR3 is CASSFAPGGASEQYF. CDR3 nucleotides: TGTGCCAGCAGTTTCGCCCCAGGGGGCGCGTCCGAGCAGTACTTC. This chain connects TRBV12-3 or TRBV12-4 to TRBJ2-7; 8 bases fit TRBD1. V lost 3 bases and J lost 6; bases outside the gene matches: 10. The CDR3 runs 15 residues.

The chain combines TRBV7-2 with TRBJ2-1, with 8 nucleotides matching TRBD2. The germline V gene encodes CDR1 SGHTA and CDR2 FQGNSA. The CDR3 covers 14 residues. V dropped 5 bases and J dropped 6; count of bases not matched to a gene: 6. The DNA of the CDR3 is TGTGCCAGCAGCGCCCGGGGGACTAGCAATGAGCAGTTCTTC. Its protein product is CASSARGTSNEQFF. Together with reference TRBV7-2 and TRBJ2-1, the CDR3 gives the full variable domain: GAGVSQSPSNKVTEKGKDVELRCDPISGHTALYWYRQSLGQGLEFLIYFQGNSAPDKSGLPSDRFSAERTGGSVSTLTIQRTQQEDSAVYLCASSARGTSNEQFFGPGTRLTVL.

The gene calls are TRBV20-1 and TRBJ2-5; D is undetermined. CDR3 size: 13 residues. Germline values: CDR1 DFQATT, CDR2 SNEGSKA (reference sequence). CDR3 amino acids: CSVILTGLETQYF. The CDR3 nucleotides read TGCAGCGTAATCCTAACGGGTTTGGAGACCCAGTACTTC.

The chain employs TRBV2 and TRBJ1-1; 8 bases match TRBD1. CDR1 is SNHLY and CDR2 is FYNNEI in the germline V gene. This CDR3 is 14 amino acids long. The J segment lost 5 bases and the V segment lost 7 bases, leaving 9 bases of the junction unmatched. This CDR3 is CASKGRGRETEAFF. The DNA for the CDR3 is TGTGCCAGCAAAGGCAGGGGGCGCGAGACTGAAGCTTTCTTT.

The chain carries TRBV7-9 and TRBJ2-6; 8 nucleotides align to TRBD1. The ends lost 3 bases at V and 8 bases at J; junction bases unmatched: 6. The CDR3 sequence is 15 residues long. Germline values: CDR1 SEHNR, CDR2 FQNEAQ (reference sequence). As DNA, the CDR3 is TGTGCCAGCAGCTTCGGACAGGGCGCCCCCAACGTCCTGACTTTC. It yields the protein CASSFGQGAPNVLTF.

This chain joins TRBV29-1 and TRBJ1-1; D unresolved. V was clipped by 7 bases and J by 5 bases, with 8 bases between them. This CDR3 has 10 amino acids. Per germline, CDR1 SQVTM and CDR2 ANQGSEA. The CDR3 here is CSAEYTEAFF. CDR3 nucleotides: TGCAGCGCCGAATATACTGAAGCTTTCTTT. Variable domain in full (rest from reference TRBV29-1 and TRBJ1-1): SAVISQKPSRDICQRGTSLTIQCQVDSQVTMMFWYRQQPGQSLTLIATANQGSEATYESGFVIDKFPISRPNLTFSTLTVSNMSPEDSSIYLCSAEYTEAFFGQGTRLTVV.